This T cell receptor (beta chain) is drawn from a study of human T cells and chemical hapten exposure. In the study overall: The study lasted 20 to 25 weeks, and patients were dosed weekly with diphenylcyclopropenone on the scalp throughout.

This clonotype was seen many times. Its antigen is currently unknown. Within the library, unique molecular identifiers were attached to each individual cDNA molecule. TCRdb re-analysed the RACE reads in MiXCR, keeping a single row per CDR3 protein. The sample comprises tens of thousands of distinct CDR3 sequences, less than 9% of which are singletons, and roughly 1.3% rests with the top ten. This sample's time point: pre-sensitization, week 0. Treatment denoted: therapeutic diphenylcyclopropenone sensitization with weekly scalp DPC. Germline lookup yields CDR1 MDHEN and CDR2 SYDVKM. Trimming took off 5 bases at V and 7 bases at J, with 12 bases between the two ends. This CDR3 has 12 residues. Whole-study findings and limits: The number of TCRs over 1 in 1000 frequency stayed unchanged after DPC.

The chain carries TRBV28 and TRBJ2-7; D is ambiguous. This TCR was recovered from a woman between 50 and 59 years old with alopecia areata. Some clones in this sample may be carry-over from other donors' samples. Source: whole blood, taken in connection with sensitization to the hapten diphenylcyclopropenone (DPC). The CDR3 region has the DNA TGTGCCAGCAGTCTCCGTGGTCGGGAGCAGTACTTC. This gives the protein CASSLRGREQYF.